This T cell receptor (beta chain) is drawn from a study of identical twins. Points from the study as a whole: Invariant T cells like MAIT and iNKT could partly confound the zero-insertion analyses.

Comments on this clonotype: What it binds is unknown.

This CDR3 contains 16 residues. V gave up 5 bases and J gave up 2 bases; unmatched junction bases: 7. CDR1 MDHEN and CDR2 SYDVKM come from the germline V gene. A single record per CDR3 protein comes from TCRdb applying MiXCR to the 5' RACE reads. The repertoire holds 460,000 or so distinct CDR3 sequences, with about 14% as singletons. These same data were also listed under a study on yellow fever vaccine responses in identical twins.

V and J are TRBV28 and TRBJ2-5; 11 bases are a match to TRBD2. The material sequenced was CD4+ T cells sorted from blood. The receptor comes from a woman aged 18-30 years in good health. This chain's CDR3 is CASSEGTSGGQETQYF. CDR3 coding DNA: TGTGCCAGCAGTGAAGGGACTAGCGGAGGACAAGAGACCCAGTACTTC.